The 22 T cell receptor beta chains below all came from one sample that was sequenced in a study of T-cell reconstitution after alpha-beta-depleted transplantation in children (dated by TCRdb to the mid-2010s). Interpreted using the paper, the treatment or condition label stands for: allogeneic hematopoietic cell transplantation with graft depleted of TCRalphabeta T cells and CD19 B cells. Library prep was done by PCR. Sequenced using an Illumina HiSeq 2500. To normalize quantification of the TCRbeta repertoire, the TCR libraries were built with molecular barcoding that relied on unique molecular identifiers. TCRdb itself trimmed the public reads at Q25 with fastp, ran MiXCR and retained productive beta chains. Rows are combined by CDR3 protein, so each entry shows the most common genes and DNA. For this sample there are almost 600,000 distinct CDR3 sequences; 25% to 30% appear just once. Approximately 39% of the sample rests with the top ten.

Sequencing used PBMCs, obtained before TCRalphabeta/CD19-depleted stem cell transplant. These receptors were collected from a boy younger than two with Wiskott-Aldrich syndrome, due to receive a stem cell transplant.

This clonotype was seen more than once but under ten times. The V gene is TRBV9, the J gene TRBJ2-2; D is tentatively TRBD1 or TRBD2 (5 bases each). The germline V and J ends were trimmed by 4 bases and 6 bases, with 19 bases remaining between them. This CDR3 region has 16 residues. CDR1 is SGDLS, CDR2 YYNGEE, per germline. For the CDR3, the DNA is TGTGCCAGCAGCTCGCCCTCTGGGGGAGCGGCCGGGGAGCTGTTTTTT. Translation: CASSSPSGGAAGELFF.

This clonotype occurred a few times. The chain couples TRBV5-1 to TRBJ2-1; D gene unclear. This CDR3 comprises 14 residues. Germline V gives CDR1 SGHRS, CDR2 YFSETQ. V lost 4 bases and J 6 bases, leaving 14 bases between the germline ends. This CDR3 reads CASSPRPPFNEQFF. CDR3 coding DNA: TGCGCCAGCAGCCCCAGGCCCCCCTTCAATGAGCAGTTCTTC.

V is TRBV19 and J is TRBJ1-1, with D uncertain. Germline V lookup: CDR1 LNHDA, CDR2 SQIVND (reference sequence). The CDR3 length is 14 residues. V was trimmed by 7 bases and J by 0 bases, leaving 12 bases between them. CDR3 bases: TGTGCCAGTACGGCGAACACCGTGAACACTGAAGCTTTCTTT. Translated, it gives CASTANTVNTEAFF.

The chain carries TRBV5-1 and TRBJ2-7; D is perhaps TRBD2 (5 bases). Germline-derived CDR1 and CDR2 are SGHRS and YFSETQ. The germline V and J ends were trimmed by 4 bases and 5 bases, with 22 bases remaining between them. The CDR3 sequence is 16 residues long. The CDR3 nucleotides are TGCGCCAGCAGCGTTCCACTTCAAGGTTGGAGGAACGAGCAGTACTTC. This codes for CASSVPLQGWRNEQYF.

The genes are TRBV29-1 and TRBJ2-6, with D maybe TRBD1 (5 bases). The V end was cut by 4 bases, the J end by 0 bases, with 13 bases between. Germline CDR1 reads SQVTM; CDR2 reads ANQGSEA. The CDR3 spans 16 residues. CDR3 sequence (DNA): TGCAGCGTTGGGTCCAGGGCTAACTCTGGGGCCAACGTCCTGACTTTC. It codes for CSVGSRANSGANVLTF. The full variable domain, its missing parts supplied by reference TRBV29-1 and TRBJ2-6, is SAVISQKPSRDICQRGTSLTIQCQVDSQVTMMFWYRQQPGQSLTLIATANQGSEATYESGFVIDKFPISRPNLTFSTLTVSNMSPEDSSIYLCSVGSRANSGANVLTFGAGSRLTVL.

Points on this clonotype: It is unclear where the CDR3 begins or ends on the DNA, so no DNA is shown, and the CDR3 is as TCRdb lists it. The chain is built from TRBV12-3 or TRBV12-4 and TRBJ2-7; the D call in the table, TRBD2, was not verified against the DNA. The CDR3 is 15 amino acids in total, end residues counted. Here the CDR3 reads CASSSSTSRISEQYF.

CDR3 coding DNA: TGTGCCACCAGGGCAGGCACCGTCTACGAGCAGTACTTC. Translated: CATRAGTVYEQYF. This chain links TRBV25-1 with TRBJ2-7; the D gene is possibly TRBD1 (5 bases). Germline assignment: CDR1 MGHDK and CDR2 SYGVNS. Trimming took off 10 bases at V and 3 bases at J, with 16 bases between the two ends. The CDR3 sequence is 13 residues long.

This chain connects TRBV5-1 to TRBJ2-3, with 14 bases matching TRBD2. The CDR3 is 18 amino acids. The germline V gene encodes CDR1 SGHRS and CDR2 YFSETQ. V lost 5 bases, J lost 0 bases, and 8 bases stayed unmatched. CDR3 bases: TGCGCCAGCAGAACCGGGACTAGCGGGAGCGCCAGCACAGATACGCAGTATTTT. Translated, it gives CASRTGTSGSASTDTQYF. Full variable domain (missing parts from reference TRBV5-1 and TRBJ2-3): KAGVTQTPRYLIKTRGQQVTLSCSPISGHRSVSWYQQTPGQGLQFLFEYFSETQRNKGNFPGRFSGRQFSNSRSEMNVSTLELGDSALYLCASRTGTSGSASTDTQYFGPGTRLTVL.

This clonotype has only a few counts. This chain connects TRBV10-3 to TRBJ1-5, with D possibly matching TRBD1 (5 bases). The V gene lost 3 bases and the J gene lost 0 bases, with 12 bases spanning the gap. Germline-derived CDR1 and CDR2 are ENHRY and SYGVKD. CDR3 length: 16 amino acids. The CDR3 protein is CAISETGVLSNQPQHF. In DNA, the CDR3 is TGTGCCATCAGTGAAACAGGAGTCCTTAGCAATCAGCCCCAGCATTTT.

The chain recombines TRBV6-1 with TRBJ1-6; 9 bases match TRBD1. Germline V gene data show CDR1 as MNHNS and CDR2 as SASEGT. The CDR3 has 14 residues. The J segment lost 8 bases and the V segment lost 5 bases, leaving 4 bases of the junction unmatched. The CDR3 is CASSTGGKYSPLHF. The CDR3 DNA follows: TGTGCCAGCAGTACAGGGGGCAAGTATTCACCCCTCCACTTT.

This clonotype was seen a handful of times. The chain uses TRBV5-1 and TRBJ1-1; 7 bases fit TRBD1. Germline V gives CDR1 SGHRS, CDR2 YFSETQ. The V segment lost 3 bases and the J segment 1 base; nucleotides outside the gene matches: 9. The CDR3 loop spans 16 amino acids. CDR3 in amino acids: CASSYRGQATNTEAFF. The CDR3 bases are TGCGCCAGCAGCTACCGAGGACAGGCTACGAACACTGAAGCTTTCTTT.

This clonotype has just a few counts. V and J are TRBV7-9 and TRBJ1-1; unclear D gene. V lost 5 bases and J 4 bases, leaving 11 bases between the germline ends. The CDR3 has 13 amino acids. Germline assignment: CDR1 SEHNR and CDR2 FQNEAQ (reference sequence). The CDR3, as DNA: TGTGCCAGCAGCGCTATTGGGAGCACTGAAGCTTTCTTT. This gives the protein CASSAIGSTEAFF. Based on the CDR3 plus reference TRBV7-9 and TRBJ1-1, the full variable domain is DTGVSQNPRHKITKRGQNVTFRCDPISEHNRLYWYRQTLGQGPEFLTYFQNEAQLEKSRLLSDRFSAERPKGSFSTLEIQRTEQGDSAMYLCASSAIGSTEAFFGQGTRLTVV.

This chain links TRBV4-2 with TRBJ2-7; the D gene is possibly TRBD1 (6 bases). The length of the CDR3 is 15 residues. The ends were cut back, 0 bases at V and 3 bases at J, with 12 bases in the middle. Per germline, CDR1 LGHNA and CDR2 YNFKEQ. The CDR3 region is CASSQEGGPNYEQYF. CDR3 nucleotide sequence: TGTGCCAGCAGCCAAGAAGGGGGACCAAACTACGAGCAGTACTTC.

The chain is built from TRBV4-1 and TRBJ2-5; D not resolved. Trimming removed 0 bases from V and 0 bases from J, with 5 bases in between. Germline V CDR1 and CDR2: MGHRA, YSYEKL. The CDR3 is made up of 14 amino acids. For the CDR3, the DNA is TGCGCCAGCAGCCAAGATTTGTACCAAGAGACCCAGTACTTC. Amino acid sequence: CASSQDLYQETQYF.

V usage is TRBV5-1 and J usage is TRBJ2-1; D call uncertain. Germline V lookup: CDR1 SGHRS, CDR2 YFSETQ. V was shortened by 0 bases and J by 6 bases, with 7 bases between the two germline ends. The CDR3 spans 13 residues. The CDR3 DNA reads as TGCGCCAGCAGCTTGGAAGTATCCAATGAGCAGTTCTTC. Translated, it gives CASSLEVSNEQFF.

This clonotype was counted a few times. The V call is TRBV5-1, the J call TRBJ1-1; D call uncertain. The CDR3 contains 13 residues. Germline V CDR1 and CDR2: SGHRS, YFSETQ. The ends were cut back, 7 bases at V and 2 bases at J, with 12 bases in the middle. Here the CDR3 DNA reads TGCGCCAGCGCCCTCAAAACTAACACTGAAGCTTTCTTT. This codes for CASALKTNTEAFF.

The chain couples TRBV12-3 or TRBV12-4 to TRBJ2-4, with no clear D. The CDR3 is 16 residues long. The V gene lost 5 bases and the J gene lost 0 bases, with 14 bases spanning the gap. As DNA, the CDR3 is TGTGCCAGCAGTCCCCCTTATGTGTCAGCCAAAAACATTCAGTACTTC. This translates into CASSPPYVSAKNIQYF.

The chain combines TRBV28 with TRBJ2-1; the match to TRBD2 covers 9 bases. The CDR3 covers 16 residues. Unmatched junction bases numbered 6, after V lost 2 bases and J lost 4 bases. Looked up from germline, CDR1 is MDHEN and CDR2 is SYDVKM. CDR3 coding DNA: TGTGCCAGCAGTTTAGTAGGGACTAGCAGATACAATGAGCAGTTCTTC. Translating it yields CASSLVGTSRYNEQFF.

The gene calls are TRBV27 and TRBJ2-7, with D uncertain. The V end lost 6 bases, the J end lost 4 bases, and 13 bases lay between the germline ends. The CDR3 totals 13 residues. Germline V gene lookup returns CDR1 MNHEY and CDR2 SMNVEV (reference sequence). The CDR3 nucleotides read TGTGCCAGCAGCATACGTCAAGGGTACGAGCAGTACTTC. Its translation is CASSIRQGYEQYF.

The chain recombines TRBV5-1 with TRBJ1-6; D not resolved. Deletions cut 0 bases from V and 10 bases from J, with 8 bases between. The CDR3 loop spans 13 amino acids. Looked up from germline, CDR1 is SGHRS and CDR2 is YFSETQ. The CDR3 DNA reads as TGCGCCAGCAGCTTGGCAAGAGAGTCACCCCTCCACTTT. Amino acid sequence: CASSLARESPLHF.

The V call is TRBV10-3, the J call TRBJ2-5, with TRBD1 matching 8 bases. Germline V lookup: CDR1 ENHRY, CDR2 SYGVKD. The CDR3 consists of 11 residues. Trimming removed 10 bases from V and 4 bases from J; junction bases left unmatched: 2. The CDR3 region has the DNA TGTGCCACTGGACAGGGAGAGACCCAGTACTTC. This translates into CATGQGETQYF.

The J gene is TRBJ2-1, the V gene TRBV5-1, with D possibly being TRBD1 (5 bases). Between the trimmed V and J ends, which lost 3 bases and 0 bases, there was a span of 10 bases. The CDR3 runs to 15 residues. Germline CDR1 and CDR2: SGHRS and YFSETQ. The CDR3 nucleotides read TGCGCCAGCAGCTCAGACAGCAACTCCTACAATGAGCAGTTCTTC. Its protein is CASSSDSNSYNEQFF.